The rows below give T cell receptor beta chains drawn from one sample of a study of Ad26.COV2.S vaccination and SARS-CoV-2 variants. Method: immunoSEQ multiplex PCR; TCRdb's copy keeps in-frame clones and lacks some. The sample yields over 90,000 clones, around three quarters seen once. The sample consisted of peripheral blood, taken after recovery from COVID-19. These receptors were taken from a human donor who had recovered from COVID-19. The conserved cysteine and the conserved F or W are not part of the CDR3 here.

TRBV4-2,ASSQVGWGLSNTGELF
TRBV13,ASSSTVNTEAF
TRBV2,ASSWDSSGNTIY
TRBV7-2,ASSLGGTFGTNYGYT
TRBV7-3,ASSLGAGFGNTQY
TRBV6-5,ASSYSAFPEDIQY
TRBV6-2/TRBV6-3,ASSFTNEKLF
TRBV11-2,ASSLDPPRQGINEKLF
TRBV10-3,AISESGTQNGELF
TRBV15,ATSRGFRVGDTEAF
TRBV4-2,ASNQGGSEDTEAF
TRBV6-5,ASSYETGVGGSPLH
TRBV28,ASSRGSTNEKLF
TRBV7-9,ASSFFATNEKLF
TRBV3-1/TRBV3-2,ASGQGNTGELF
TRBV28,ASSSSSGGRNEQF
TRBV5-1,ASSLDRIATNEKLF
TRBV28,ASRGPKRQRNEQF
TRBV4-2,ASSQDRGGGGAQY
TRBV6-5,ASVSETQY
TRBV3-1/TRBV3-2,ASSQQGTETQY
TRBV6-4,ASSDSSGTGPKAF
TRBV29-1,SVDRGHYNEQF
TRBV14,ASSQVRGNSPLH
TRBV5-5,ASSPAGTSGSLYNEQF
TRBV5-1,ASSLKGTDQPQH
TRBV18,ASSPTSRQTNTGELF
TRBV6-5,AVGEADTQY
TRBV7-2,ASSLVGTNYGYT
TRBV21-1,ASSKDSSYNSPLH
TRBV5-6,ASSSARTADYQETQY
TRBV5-1,ASSLDLGARYTEAF
TRBV5-1,ASSESGEGVKGYT
TRBV10-3,AISARDRNTEAF
TRBV6-5,ASSWSRSSGANVLT
TRBV3-1/TRBV3-2,ASSDGTGGLRGSQPQH
TRBV7-2,ASSSAGTGEYNEQF
TRBV4-2,ASSQDVIREPANYGYT
TRBV7-3,ASSRNGIGTDTQY
TRBV5-4,ASSFGGTGNTGELF
TRBV7-9,ASSSDIQETQY
TRBV28,ASSLWGGGTGSYSNQPQH